This TCR beta chain was found in a study of blood T cell repertoires in COVID-19. Study information: Both acute and convalescent COVID-19 samples were obtained from the United States, Italy and Spain. The analysed material was cDNA or gDNA that came from T cells, B-cell-depleted T cells, or PBMCs.

The CDR3 is 15 amino acids. The germline gives CDR1 SGHDT, CDR2 YYEEEE. V lost 4 bases and J 7 bases, leaving 17 bases between the germline ends. The table came from immunoSEQ multiplex PCR; TCRdb's copy has only in-frame clones and leaves some out. The table lists approximately 260,000 clones, 70% to 85% of them singletons. V usage is TRBV5-6 and J usage is TRBJ2-2; tentative D call: TRBD1 (6 bases). Input material: peripheral blood. This TCR derives from a woman of 80 years or more with active or convalescent COVID-19. CDR3 residues: CASSPQGGSVGELFF. As DNA, the CDR3 is TGTGCCAGCAGCCCTCAAGGGGGATCGGTCGGGGAGCTGTTTTTT.